The source of this T cell receptor beta chain is a study of PD-1 blockade in mismatch repair-deficient tumors. Overall study results and limits: Rapid post-treatment expansion, then contraction, generally preceding radiologic response, marked tumor-resident clones.

Trimming stripped 3 bases from V and 0 bases from J, with 7 bases between. Germline V CDR1 and CDR2: SGDLS, YYNGEE. This CDR3 is 14 amino acids long. Turning to this clone: The antigen remains undetermined.

Sequencing was performed with immunoSEQ multiplex PCR; in TCRdb, only in-frame clones are kept and a portion is missing. Among about 40,000 clones listed, roughly 80% were seen once. This TCR derives from an adult with mismatch repair-deficient cancer. The chain uses TRBV9 and TRBJ1-3; possible D gene TRBD1, 5 bases. The sequencing here drew on peripheral blood, taken 4 weeks after starting pembrolizumab. CDR3 region: CASSGDSSGNTIYF. DNA for the CDR3: TGTGCCAGCAGCGGAGACAGCTCTGGAAACACCATATATTTT.